This TCR beta chain derives from a study of blood T cell repertoires in COVID-19. Study at large: Italy, Spain and the United States were the sources of the convalescent and acute COVID-19 samples. From T cells, B-cell-depleted T cells, or PBMCs came the material, which was cDNA or gDNA.

As originally analysed: Estimates of nucleated cell counts were drawn from the amplification of reference gene primers. Clones were read by immunoSEQ multiplex PCR, and TCRdb kept only the in-frame ones, dropping some. Clone size and the V and J calls come from that table; the DNA yielded D and trimming. The sample shows approximately 240,000 clones, approximately 84% of them seen only once. The germline V gene encodes CDR1 MGHRA and CDR2 YSYEKL. V lost 0 bases and J lost 3, with 14 bases in between. The CDR3 extends over 16 amino acids. Material: peripheral blood. V and J are TRBV4-1 and TRBJ1-1, with D perhaps TRBD1 (5 bases). The sequence was collected from a man aged 45 to 65 with acute or convalescent COVID-19. CDR3 sequence: CASSQDFWAGHTEAFF. The CDR3 DNA follows: TGCGCCAGCAGCCAAGATTTTTGGGCGGGGCACACTGAAGCTTTCTTT.